Following are 21 T cell receptor beta chains from one sample sequenced in a study of cytomegalovirus exposure and HLA in healthy donors. The PCR ran on 60 Vbeta and 13 Jbeta primers. Measured with immunoSEQ multiplex PCR; TCRdb has only the in-frame clones, and not every one. In the table there are some 180,000 clones, approximately 84% of which are singletons. Source material: PBMCs. These receptors were obtained from a girl under three years old in good health and CMV-seronegative.

The rearrangement uses TRBV6-1 and TRBJ2-7; maybe TRBD1 (5 bases). CDR1 is MNHNS, CDR2 SASEGT, per germline. Deletions cut 0 bases from V and 0 bases from J, with 12 bases between. CDR3 size: 16 residues. The CDR3, as DNA: TGTGCCAGCAGTGAAGCGCACTGGGGCAGCTCCTACGAGCAGTACTTC. This codes for CASSEAHWGSSYEQYF.

J is TRBJ2-7 and V is TRBV5-1; 8 bases are a match to TRBD1. The germline V gene has CDR1 SGHRS and CDR2 YFSETQ. There are 12 residues in the CDR3. J gave up 3 bases and V 4 bases, and 0 bases lay outside the gene matches. The CDR3 here is CASSTGGYEQYF. The CDR3 region has the DNA TGCGCCAGCAGCACAGGGGGCTACGAGCAGTACTTC.

This rearrangement joins TRBV18 to TRBJ1-5, with 9 bases aligning to TRBD1. The V gene end was trimmed by 2 bases and the J gene end by 7 bases; junction bases not matched to a gene: 9. The CDR3 length is 16 residues. The germline V gene encodes CDR1 KGHSH and CDR2 LQKENI. CDR3 sequence (DNA): TGTGCCAGCTCACCAAGGGACGGGACAGGGAGCCAGCCCCAGCATTTT. Translating it yields CASSPRDGTGSQPQHF.

The chain employs TRBV7-9 and TRBJ1-5; the match to TRBD1 covers 7 bases. The CDR3 totals 16 residues. Trimming removed 1 base from V and 0 bases from J; junction bases left unmatched: 3. The germline gives CDR1 SEHNR, CDR2 FQNEAQ (reference sequence). CDR3 amino acids: CASSLDRGFSNQPQHF. CDR3 DNA: TGTGCCAGCAGCTTAGACAGGGGTTTTAGCAATCAGCCCCAGCATTTT.

The chain links TRBV7-9 to TRBJ2-1, with 8 bases lining up with TRBD2. The CDR3 runs to 16 residues. With V trimmed by 1 base and J by 4 bases, 6 bases remained unmatched. Germline assignment: CDR1 SEHNR and CDR2 FQNEAQ (reference sequence). For the CDR3, the DNA is TGTGCCAGCAGCTTAGGCCCTAGCGGGCGGTACAATGAGCAGTTCTTC. Protein sequence: CASSLGPSGRYNEQFF. Variable domain in full (rest from reference TRBV7-9 and TRBJ2-1): DTGVSQNPRHKITKRGQNVTFRCDPISEHNRLYWYRQTLGQGPEFLTYFQNEAQLEKSRLLSDRFSAERPKGSFSTLEIQRTEQGDSAMYLCASSLGPSGRYNEQFFGPGTRLTVL.

V gene TRBV9 combines with J gene TRBJ2-5, with 11 bases identical to TRBD1. Germline V lookup: CDR1 SGDLS, CDR2 YYNGEE. The junction had 3 bases not matched to a gene; V was cut back by 4 bases and J by 1 base. The CDR3 loop spans 15 amino acids. In DNA form, the CDR3 reads TGTGCCAGCAGCTACGGACAGGGGGCCCAAGAGACCCAGTACTTC. As protein: CASSYGQGAQETQYF. Complete variable domain (other parts from reference TRBV9 and TRBJ2-5): DSGVTQTPKHLITATGQRVTLRCSPRSGDLSVYWYQQSLDQGLQFLIQYYNGEERAKGNILERFSAQQFPDLHSELNLSSLELGDSALYFCASSYGQGAQETQYFGPGTRLLVL.

CDR3 sequence: CASSLVWPTSGKRKAGELFF. The CDR3 DNA reads as TGTGCCAGCAGCTTAGTATGGCCGACTAGCGGGAAACGGAAGGCCGGGGAGCTGTTTTTT. This chain joins TRBV13 and TRBJ2-2; 11 bases match TRBD2. Germline CDR1 PRHDT, CDR2 FYEKMQ (reference sequence). The ends lost 1 base at V and 6 bases at J; junction bases unmatched: 16. This CDR3 comprises 20 residues. The variable domain in full, with the rest retrieved from reference TRBV13 and TRBJ2-2, is AAGVIQSPRHLIKEKRETATLKCYPIPRHDTVYWYQQGPGQDPQFLISFYEKMQSDKGSIPDRFSAQQFSDYHSELNMSSLELGDSALYFCASSLVWPTSGKRKAGELFFGEGSRLTVL.

The V gene is TRBV7-2, the J gene TRBJ1-2; TRBD1 matches 7 bases. This CDR3 region has 15 residues. The J segment lost 3 bases and the V segment lost 2 bases, leaving 6 bases of the junction unmatched. Per the germline V gene, CDR1 is SGHTA and CDR2 is FQGNSA. The DNA of the CDR3 is TGTGCCAGCAGCTTACGACAGGGTTCCGACTATGGCTACACCTTC. It specifies CASSLRQGSDYGYTF.

The rearrangement uses TRBV6-5 and TRBJ1-2; D not certain. CDR3 length: 14 amino acids. V lost 0 bases to trimming and J lost 5 bases, with 10 bases between them. Germline V gene sequence: CDR1 MNHEY, CDR2 SVGAGI. The CDR3: CASSYSRGNYGYTF. Here the CDR3 DNA reads TGTGCCAGCAGTTACTCCCGGGGAAATTATGGCTACACCTTC.

The sample holds a few counts of this clone. The chain combines TRBV9 with TRBJ2-1, with D perhaps TRBD1 (5 bases). With 0 bases removed from V and 5 bases from J, the gap between germline ends came to 9 bases. This CDR3 has 14 residues. CDR1 is SGDLS and CDR2 is YYNGEE in the germline V gene. The CDR3 spells CASSVAPTDNEQFF. The CDR3 DNA reads TGTGCCAGCAGCGTAGCTCCGACAGACAATGAGCAGTTCTTC. Looking up the rest from reference TRBV9 and TRBJ2-1 gives the full variable domain: DSGVTQTPKHLITATGQRVTLRCSPRSGDLSVYWYQQSLDQGLQFLIQYYNGEERAKGNILERFSAQQFPDLHSELNLSSLELGDSALYFCASSVAPTDNEQFFGPGTRLTVL.

The chain links TRBV10-2 to TRBJ2-3, with D hard to call. Germline V gives CDR1 WSHSY, CDR2 SAAADI. The V gene lost 3 bases and the J gene lost 0 bases, with 7 bases spanning the gap. This CDR3 region has 14 residues. The CDR3 sequence: CASSDESSTDTQYF. CDR3 DNA sequence: TGCGCCAGCAGTGATGAGTCTAGCACAGATACGCAGTATTTT.

This chain links TRBV6-1 with TRBJ2-3, with D possibly being TRBD2 (6 bases). The germline V gene encodes CDR1 MNHNS and CDR2 SASEGT. The germline V and J ends were trimmed by 3 bases and 1 base, with 20 bases remaining between them. The CDR3 consists of 18 residues. CDR3 DNA: TGTGCCAGCAGTGACTGGAGGGCCGGAACAATCCGCACAGATACGCAGTATTTT. Its translation is CASSDWRAGTIRTDTQYF.

The rearrangement uses TRBV27 and TRBJ2-1, with 13 bases lining up with TRBD2. CDR1 is MNHEY, CDR2 SMNVEV, per germline (reference sequence). The CDR3 has 16 amino acids. The junction had 10 bases not matched to a gene; V was cut back by 7 bases and J by 7 bases. The CDR3 is CASKLAGGAVVNEQFF. The CDR3 region has the DNA TGTGCCAGCAAACTAGCGGGAGGGGCCGTGGTTAATGAGCAGTTCTTC.

The chain recombines TRBV15 with TRBJ2-3; a possible D gene is TRBD2 (6 bases). The V and J ends lost 1 base and 4 bases respectively, with 21 bases between them. Germline CDR1 reads LNHNV; CDR2 reads YYDKDF (reference sequence). CDR3 length: 18 residues. The CDR3: CATSRGNQKTSSSDTQYF. The CDR3 nucleotides read TGTGCCACCAGCAGAGGGAATCAGAAGACTAGTTCCTCAGATACGCAGTATTTT.

This clone came up once. This chain links TRBV2 with TRBJ2-5, with 7 bases identical to TRBD2. The better agreement between TRBJ2-7 and the DNA end casts doubt on the J call. The germline gives CDR1 SNHLY, CDR2 FYNNEI. CDR3 length equals 14 residues. CDR3 amino acids: CASSKELAEYEQYF. As DNA, the CDR3 is TGTGCCAGCTCTAAGGAGCTAGCGGAGTACGAGCAGTACTTC.

Only one count was recorded for this clone. The CDR3 DNA reads as TGTGCCAGCAGTGAAGCCAGCGGGGGCTACAATGAGCAGTTCTTC. It codes for CASSEASGGYNEQFF. The chain recombines TRBV6-1 with TRBJ2-1, with 8 nucleotides matching TRBD2. Germline V lookup: CDR1 MNHNS, CDR2 SASEGT. This CDR3 is 15 amino acids long. The trim removed 0 bases at V and 3 bases at J, leaving 1 base unmatched.

The V call is TRBV9, the J call TRBJ2-1; D perhaps matches TRBD1 (7 bases). The length of the CDR3 is 16 residues. Germline-derived CDR1 and CDR2 are SGDLS and YYNGEE. V lost 0 bases, J lost 3 bases, and 13 bases lay in between. The CDR3 protein is CASSVGGGTVYNEQFF. For the CDR3, the DNA is TGTGCCAGCAGCGTAGGAGGGGGGACAGTCTACAATGAGCAGTTCTTC. Drawing the rest from reference TRBV9 and TRBJ2-1, the complete variable domain is DSGVTQTPKHLITATGQRVTLRCSPRSGDLSVYWYQQSLDQGLQFLIQYYNGEERAKGNILERFSAQQFPDLHSELNLSSLELGDSALYFCASSVGGGTVYNEQFFGPGTRLTVL.

The chain uses TRBV7-9 and TRBJ1-2; tentative D call: TRBD1 (6 bases). From germline, CDR1 is SEHNR and CDR2 FQNEAQ (reference sequence). V lost 1 base and J 2 bases, leaving 14 bases between the germline ends. The CDR3 consists of 16 residues. This chain's CDR3 is CASSLGATGKNYGYTF. CDR3 DNA: TGTGCCAGCAGCTTAGGGGCGACAGGAAAGAACTATGGCTACACCTTC.

The gene calls are TRBV9 and TRBJ2-3, with D possibly matching TRBD2 (5 bases). The CDR3 totals 13 residues. Germline V gene sequence: CDR1 SGDLS, CDR2 YYNGEE. Trimming cost V 6 bases and J 2 bases, with 10 bases left between them. CDR3 sequence: CASNEGYTDTQYF. CDR3 coding DNA: TGTGCCAGCAACGAGGGCTACACAGATACGCAGTATTTT.

The chain joins TRBV4-2 to TRBJ2-1; 10 bases match TRBD2. V gave up 1 base and J gave up 5 bases; unmatched junction bases: 8. The CDR3 runs 17 residues. CDR1 LGHNA and CDR2 YNFKEQ come from the germline V gene. The chain's CDR3 is CASSQVTSGYHNNEQFF. The CDR3, as DNA: TGTGCCAGCAGCCAAGTGACTAGCGGGTATCACAACAATGAGCAGTTCTTC.

This clone was observed a handful of times. The chain couples TRBV6-1 to TRBJ2-7, with 7 positions matching TRBD1. V dropped 4 bases and J dropped 3; count of bases not matched to a gene: 6. CDR3 length equals 14 residues. Germline V gene data show CDR1 as MNHNS and CDR2 as SASEGT. The CDR3 loop is CASSAGDSIYEQYF. Here the CDR3 DNA reads TGTGCCAGCAGTGCAGGGGACAGCATCTACGAGCAGTACTTC.